The present T cell receptor (beta chain) was sequenced within a study of T cells in tuberculosis. TCRdb's copy holds only in-frame clones and misses some; the assay was immunoSEQ multiplex PCR. Among nearly 60,000 clones listed, roughly 86% were seen once. V was pared by 5 bases and J by 0 bases, with 14 bases between. The germline gives CDR1 SEHNR, CDR2 FQNEAQ (reference sequence). The CDR3 runs to 15 residues. Thawed, overnight-rested PBMC were stained with GMM-loaded CD1B tetramer, viability dye and anti-CD3, then sorted. The CD1B tetramers carried C32 glucose monomycolate purified from Rhodococcus equi.

The chain carries TRBV7-9 and TRBJ2-7, with D possibly matching TRBD2 (6 bases). The source of this sequence is an adult woman with latent tuberculosis. The sequencing sample was made of CD1b-GMM tetramer-negative cells sorted from PBMCs. The CDR3 spells CASSHGGGSSYEQYF. CDR3 DNA sequence: TGTGCCAGCAGCCACGGAGGAGGGAGCTCCTACGAGCAGTACTTC.